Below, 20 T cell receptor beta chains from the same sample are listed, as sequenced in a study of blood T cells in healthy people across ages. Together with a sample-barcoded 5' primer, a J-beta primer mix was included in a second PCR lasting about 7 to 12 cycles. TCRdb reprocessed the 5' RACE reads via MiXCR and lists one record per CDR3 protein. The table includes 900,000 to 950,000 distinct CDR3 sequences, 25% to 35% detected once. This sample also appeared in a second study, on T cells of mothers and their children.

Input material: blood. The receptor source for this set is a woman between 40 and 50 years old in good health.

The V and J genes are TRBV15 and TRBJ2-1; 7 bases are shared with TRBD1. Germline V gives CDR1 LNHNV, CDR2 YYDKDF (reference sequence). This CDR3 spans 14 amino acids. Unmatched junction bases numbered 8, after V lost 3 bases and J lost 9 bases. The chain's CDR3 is CATSRPGQKIEQFF. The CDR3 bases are TGTGCCACCAGCAGGCCGGGACAGAAGATTGAGCAGTTCTTC.

As DNA, the CDR3 is TGCAGTGCCCCGAGACGGGTTACTGAAGCTTTCTTT. This encodes CSAPRRVTEAFF. The rearrangement links TRBV20-1 to TRBJ1-1; no definite D call. Trimming stripped 6 bases from V and 5 bases from J, with 13 bases between. This CDR3 has 12 amino acids. Germline-derived CDR1 and CDR2 are DFQATT and SNEGSKA (reference sequence).

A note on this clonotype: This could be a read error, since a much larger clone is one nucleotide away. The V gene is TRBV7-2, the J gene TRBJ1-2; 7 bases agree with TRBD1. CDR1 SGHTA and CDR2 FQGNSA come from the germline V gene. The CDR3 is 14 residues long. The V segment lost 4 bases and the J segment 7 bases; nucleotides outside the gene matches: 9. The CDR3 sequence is CASSSRGGGPGYTF. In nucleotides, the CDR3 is TGTGCCAGCAGCTCGAGAGGGGGCGGTCCTGGCTACACCTTC.

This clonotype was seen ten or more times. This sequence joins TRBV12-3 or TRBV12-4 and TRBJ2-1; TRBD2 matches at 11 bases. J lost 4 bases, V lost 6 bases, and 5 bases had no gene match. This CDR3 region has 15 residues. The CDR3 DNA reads TGTGCCAGCAGGCCTACTAGCGGGGGTTACAATGAGCAGTTCTTC. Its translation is CASRPTSGGYNEQFF.

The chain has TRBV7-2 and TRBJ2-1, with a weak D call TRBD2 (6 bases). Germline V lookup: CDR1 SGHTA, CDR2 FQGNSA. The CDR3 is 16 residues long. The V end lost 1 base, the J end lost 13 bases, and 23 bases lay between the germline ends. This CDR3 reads CASSLDSSGTSSPQFF. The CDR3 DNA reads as TGTGCCAGCAGCTTAGATTCCTCCGGGACTTCTTCACCTCAGTTCTTC.

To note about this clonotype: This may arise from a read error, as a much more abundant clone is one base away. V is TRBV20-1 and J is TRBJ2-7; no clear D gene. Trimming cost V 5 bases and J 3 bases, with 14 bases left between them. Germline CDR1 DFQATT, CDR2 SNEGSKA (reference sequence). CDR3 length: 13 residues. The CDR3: CSAHLGPRYEQYF. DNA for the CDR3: TGCAGTGCTCACCTAGGACCGCGCTACGAGCAGTACTTC.

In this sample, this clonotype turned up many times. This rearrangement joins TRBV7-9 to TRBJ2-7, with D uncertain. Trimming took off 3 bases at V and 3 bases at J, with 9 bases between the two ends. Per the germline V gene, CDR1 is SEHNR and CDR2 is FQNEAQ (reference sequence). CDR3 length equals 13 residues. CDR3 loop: CASSFLTVYEQYF. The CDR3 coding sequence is TGTGCCAGCAGCTTCCTCACAGTCTACGAGCAGTACTTC.

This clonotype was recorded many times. In DNA form, the CDR3 reads TGTGCCAGCAGGCGGACAGCTAATGAGCAGTTCTTC. It yields the protein CASRRTANEQFF. This chain joins TRBV6-5 and TRBJ2-1; tentative D call: TRBD1 (6 bases). Trimming took off 6 bases at V and 7 bases at J, with 10 bases between the two ends. This CDR3 spans 12 amino acids. CDR1 is MNHEY and CDR2 is SVGAGI in the germline V gene.

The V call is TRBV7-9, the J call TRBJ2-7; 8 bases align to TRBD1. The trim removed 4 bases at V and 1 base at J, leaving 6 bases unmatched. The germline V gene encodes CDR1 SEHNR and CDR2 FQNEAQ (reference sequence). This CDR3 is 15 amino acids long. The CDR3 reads CASSSWTGISYEQYF. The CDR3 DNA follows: TGTGCCAGCAGCTCCTGGACAGGGATTTCCTACGAGCAGTACTTC.

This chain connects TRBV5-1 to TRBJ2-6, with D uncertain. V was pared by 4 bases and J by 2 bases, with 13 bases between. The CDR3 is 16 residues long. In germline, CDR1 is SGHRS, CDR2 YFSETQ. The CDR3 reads CASSIATLAGANVLTF. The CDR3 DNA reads TGCGCCAGCAGCATTGCTACTCTAGCTGGGGCCAACGTCCTGACTTTC.

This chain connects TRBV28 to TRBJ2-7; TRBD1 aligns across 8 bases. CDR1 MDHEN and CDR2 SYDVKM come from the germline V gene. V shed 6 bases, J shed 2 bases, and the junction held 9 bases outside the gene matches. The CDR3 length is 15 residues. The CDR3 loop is CASRPGGRSAYEQYF. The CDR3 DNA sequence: TGTGCCAGCAGACCAGGGGGCCGAAGCGCCTACGAGCAGTACTTC.

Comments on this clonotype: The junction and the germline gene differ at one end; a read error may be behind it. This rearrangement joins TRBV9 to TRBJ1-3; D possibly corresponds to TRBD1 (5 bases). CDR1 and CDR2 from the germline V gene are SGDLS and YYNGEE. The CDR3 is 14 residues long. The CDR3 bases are TGTGCCAGCAGCCGCGACAGAACCCGAAACACCGTATATTTT. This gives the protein CASSRDRTRNTVYF.

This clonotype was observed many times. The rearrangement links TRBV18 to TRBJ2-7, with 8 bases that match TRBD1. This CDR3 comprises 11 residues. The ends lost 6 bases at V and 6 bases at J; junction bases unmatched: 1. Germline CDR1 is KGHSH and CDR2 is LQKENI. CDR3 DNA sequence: TGTGCCAGCTCGACAGGGGCCGAGCAGTACTTC. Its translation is CASSTGAEQYF.

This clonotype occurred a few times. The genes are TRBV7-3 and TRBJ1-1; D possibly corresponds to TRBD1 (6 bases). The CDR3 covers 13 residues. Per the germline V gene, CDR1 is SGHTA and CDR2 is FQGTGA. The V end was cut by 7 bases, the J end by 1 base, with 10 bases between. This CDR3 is CASTAQGNTEAFF. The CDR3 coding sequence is TGTGCCAGCACTGCACAGGGGAACACTGAAGCTTTCTTT.

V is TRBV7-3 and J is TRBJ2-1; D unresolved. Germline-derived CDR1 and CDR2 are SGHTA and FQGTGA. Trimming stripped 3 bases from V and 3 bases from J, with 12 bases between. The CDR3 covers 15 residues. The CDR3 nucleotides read TGTGCCAGCAGCTTTGTGTTGGGGAACTACAATGAGCAGTTCTTC. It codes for CASSFVLGNYNEQFF.

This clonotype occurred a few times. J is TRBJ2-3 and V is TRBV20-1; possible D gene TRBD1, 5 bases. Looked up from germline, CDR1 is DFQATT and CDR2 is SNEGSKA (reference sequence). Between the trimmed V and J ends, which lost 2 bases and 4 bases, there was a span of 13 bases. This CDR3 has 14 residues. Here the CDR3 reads CSARNPQGADTQYF. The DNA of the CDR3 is TGCAGTGCTAGAAACCCCCAGGGCGCAGATACGCAGTATTTT.

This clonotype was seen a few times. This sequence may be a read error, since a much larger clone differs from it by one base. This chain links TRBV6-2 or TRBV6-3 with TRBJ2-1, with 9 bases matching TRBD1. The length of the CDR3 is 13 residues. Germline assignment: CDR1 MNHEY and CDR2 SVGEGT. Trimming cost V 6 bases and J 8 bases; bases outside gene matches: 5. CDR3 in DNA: TGTGCCAGCAGAGGGACAGGGAGCGATGAGCAGTTCTTC. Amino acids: CASRGTGSDEQFF.

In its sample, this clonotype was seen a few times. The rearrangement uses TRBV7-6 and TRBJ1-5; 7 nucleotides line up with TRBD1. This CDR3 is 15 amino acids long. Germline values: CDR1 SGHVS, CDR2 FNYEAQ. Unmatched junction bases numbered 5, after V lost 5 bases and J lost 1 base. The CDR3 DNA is TGTGCCAGCAGCCCGGGACAGACAAGCAATCAGCCCCAGCATTTT. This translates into CASSPGQTSNQPQHF.

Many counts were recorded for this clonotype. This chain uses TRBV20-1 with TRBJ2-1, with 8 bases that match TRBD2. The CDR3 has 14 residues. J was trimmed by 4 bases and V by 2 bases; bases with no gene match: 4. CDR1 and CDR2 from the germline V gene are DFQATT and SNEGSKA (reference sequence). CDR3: CSARSGGPYNEQFF. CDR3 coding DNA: TGCAGTGCTAGAAGCGGGGGCCCATACAATGAGCAGTTCTTC.

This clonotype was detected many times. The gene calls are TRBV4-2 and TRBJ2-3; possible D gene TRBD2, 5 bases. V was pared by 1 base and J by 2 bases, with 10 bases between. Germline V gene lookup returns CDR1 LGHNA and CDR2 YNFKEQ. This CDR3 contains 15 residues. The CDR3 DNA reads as TGTGCCAGCAGCCAAGGGGGAGTGTCCACAGATACGCAGTATTTT. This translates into CASSQGGVSTDTQYF.